The T cell receptor beta chain described here comes from a study of T cells after yellow fever vaccination. TCRdb ran MiXCR on the 5' RACE reads and lists one entry per CDR3 protein. Among about 500,000 distinct CDR3 sequences listed, about a sixth were seen once. The germline gives CDR1 SGHDT, CDR2 YYEEEE. The CDR3 contains 13 residues. V lost 5 bases, J lost 4 bases, and 12 bases lay in between. The gene calls are TRBV5-6 and TRBJ1-2, with D perhaps matching TRBD1 (5 bases). The source of this sequence is a man aged 18 to 30 who received the YFV17D yellow fever vaccine. Sequenced here: PBMCs, sampled 5 days after the first yellow fever vaccination. The CDR3 DNA reads as TGTGCCAGCAGGAACACAGGAGGCTATGGCTACACCTTC. Translation: CASRNTGGYGYTF.